The text below deals with one T cell receptor (beta chain). The assay covered 95,000 to 100,000 TCR templates per sample. Assay: immunoSEQ multiplex PCR; the TCRdb copy retains only in-frame clones and omits some. The sample includes 110,000 or so clones, approximately 94% of them seen just once. Germline V gene lookup returns CDR1 SGHVS and CDR2 FNYEAQ. Deletions cut 0 bases from V and 5 bases from J, with 16 bases between. CDR3 size: 17 residues. This specimen comes from a study of siplizumab effects on memory and regulatory T cells. The chain employs TRBV7-6 and TRBJ2-2; tentatively, D is TRBD1 (6 bases). This receptor was identified in a human donor in good health. The sequencing input was CD4+ T cells sorted from blood. CDR3 protein: CASSLAARTVQTGELFF. The DNA for the CDR3 is TGTGCCAGCAGCTTAGCGGCGCGGACAGTTCAAACCGGGGAGCTGTTTTTT.